The 5 T cell receptor beta chains reported below all come from one sample, sequenced in a study of T cells in localized non-small cell lung cancer. Method: immunoSEQ multiplex PCR; TCRdb's copy keeps in-frame clones and lacks some. Of about 24,000 clones in the sample, about 91% are singletons; the top ten hold around 9.9%. Sequencing was performed on peripheral blood mononuclear cells, taken before any cancer treatment. The receptor source for this set is a woman aged 35 to 70 with stage III lung adenocarcinoma.

The chain uses TRBV5-5 and TRBJ2-7; D gene ambiguous. The germline V gene has CDR1 SGHKS and CDR2 YYEKEE (reference sequence). The CDR3 covers 12 residues. V shed 2 bases and J shed 3 bases, with 6 bases lying between them. CDR3 sequence: CASSLGDYEQYF. DNA of the CDR3: TGTGCCAGCAGCTTAGGCGACTACGAGCAGTACTTC. The variable domain in full, completed from reference TRBV5-5 and TRBJ2-7, reads DAGVTQSPTHLIKTRGQQVTLRCSPISGHKSVSWYQQVLGQGPQFIFQYYEKEERGRGNFPDRFSARQFPNYSSELNVNALLLGDSALYLCASSLGDYEQYFGPGTRLTVT.

This chain links TRBV4-3 with TRBJ1-1, with unresolved D. V dropped 2 bases and J dropped 1 base, with 8 bases sitting between them. The CDR3 spans 14 residues. Germline V gene sequence: CDR1 LGHNA, CDR2 YSLEER. The chain's CDR3 is CASSQWRGNTEAFF. The CDR3 coding sequence is TGCGCCAGCAGCCAATGGCGGGGGAACACTGAAGCTTTCTTT.

The chain recombines TRBV21-1 with TRBJ2-7. TRBV21-1 is a listed pseudogene. The CDR3 sequence is 15 residues long. The CDR3 here is CASSKQTLGGDEQYF. The CDR3 region has the DNA TGTGCCAGCAGCAAGCAGACACTCGGTGGGGACGAGCAGTACTTC.

The rearrangement links TRBV5-8 to TRBJ1-2; no definite D call. The germline V and J ends were trimmed by 9 bases and 0 bases, with 6 bases remaining between them. The CDR3 runs to 11 residues. Per the germline V gene, CDR1 is SGHTS and CDR2 is YDEGEE. The CDR3 spells CATGANYGYTF. CDR3 sequence (DNA): TGTGCCACCGGAGCTAACTATGGCTACACCTTC.

This rearrangement joins TRBV7-9 to TRBJ1-5, with D perhaps TRBD1 (5 bases). V lost 4 bases and J lost 1, with 8 bases in between. This CDR3 contains 14 residues. The germline CDR1 and CDR2 sequences are SEHNR and FQNEAQ (reference sequence). As DNA, the CDR3 is TGTGCCAGCAGCTACGGGGGGAGCAATCAGCCCCAGCATTTT. This translates into CASSYGGSNQPQHF. Looking up the rest from reference TRBV7-9 and TRBJ1-5 gives the full variable domain: DTGVSQNPRHKITKRGQNVTFRCDPISEHNRLYWYRQTLGQGPEFLTYFQNEAQLEKSRLLSDRFSAERPKGSFSTLEIQRTEQGDSAMYLCASSYGGSNQPQHFGDGTRLSIL.